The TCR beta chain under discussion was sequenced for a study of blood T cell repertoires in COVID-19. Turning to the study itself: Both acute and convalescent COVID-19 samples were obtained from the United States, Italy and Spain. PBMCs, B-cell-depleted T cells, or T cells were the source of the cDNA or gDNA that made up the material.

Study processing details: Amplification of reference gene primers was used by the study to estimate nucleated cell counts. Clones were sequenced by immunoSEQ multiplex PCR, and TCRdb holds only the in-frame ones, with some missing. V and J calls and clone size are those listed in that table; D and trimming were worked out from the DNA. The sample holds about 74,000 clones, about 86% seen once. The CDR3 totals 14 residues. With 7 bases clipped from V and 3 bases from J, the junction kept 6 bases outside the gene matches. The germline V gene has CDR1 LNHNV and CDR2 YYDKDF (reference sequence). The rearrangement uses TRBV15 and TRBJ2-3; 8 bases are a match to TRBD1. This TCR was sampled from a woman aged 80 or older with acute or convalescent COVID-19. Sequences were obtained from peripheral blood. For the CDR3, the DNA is TGTGCCACCAAGACAGGGGCCAGAACAGATACGCAGTATTTT. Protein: CATKTGARTDTQYF.